What follows are 27 T cell receptor beta chains derived from one specimen sequenced in a study of response to subunit inactivated influenza vaccine. Each CDR3 protein gets one entry after TCRdb re-called the RT-PCR reads with MiXCR. The sample lists 150,000 to 200,000 distinct CDR3 sequences, roughly 12% occurring once. These same data were also listed under a study on T cells expressing NK-cell markers. From that study: 5'RACE template switching built TCR beta cDNA with unique molecular identifiers.

The sample was CD8+ T cells sorted from PBMCs, taken 12 days after vaccination. These receptor sequences come from a man aged 50 to 59 who received an inactivated influenza vaccine.

This clonotype was seen a few times. The J gene is TRBJ2-7, the V gene TRBV29-1, with a tentative D call TRBD1 (5 bases). This CDR3 contains 11 residues. Trimming stripped 6 bases from V and 6 bases from J, with 12 bases between. Germline CDR1 SQVTM, CDR2 ANQGSEA. The CDR3 loop reads CSVTKRGEQYF. Written as DNA, the CDR3 is TGCAGCGTCACAAAAAGGGGCGAGCAGTACTTC.

The V and J genes are TRBV7-9 and TRBJ1-2; D remains unclear. CDR3 length: 14 amino acids. The germline CDR1 and CDR2 sequences are SEHNR and FQNEAQ (reference sequence). V lost 5 bases and J 2 bases, leaving 12 bases between the germline ends. CDR3 sequence (DNA): TGTGCCAGCAGCCAACCTCCCGGGAACTATGGCTACACCTTC. It encodes CASSQPPGNYGYTF.

The table lists this clonotype with a few counts. This sequence joins TRBV4-3 and TRBJ1-2; D possibly corresponds to TRBD1 (6 bases). Trimming stripped 3 bases from V and 6 bases from J, with 17 bases between. Germline V CDR1 and CDR2: LGHNA, YSLEER. The CDR3 spans 15 residues. The CDR3 bases are TGCGCCAGCAGCCATGCCAACGGACAGTGGAATGGCTACACCTTC. Amino acid sequence: CASSHANGQWNGYTF.

This chain joins TRBV9 and TRBJ2-1, with TRBD2 matching over 8 bases. The germline V gene encodes CDR1 SGDLS and CDR2 YYNGEE. This CDR3 has 15 residues. J gave up 2 bases and V 3 bases, and 4 bases lay outside the gene matches. The CDR3 protein is CASSAGGGPYNEQFF. The CDR3 coding sequence is TGTGCCAGCAGCGCAGGCGGGGGGCCCTACAATGAGCAGTTCTTC.

This clonotype was seen a handful of times. The chain employs TRBV28 and TRBJ1-2, with a weak D call TRBD1 (5 bases). Germline CDR1 MDHEN, CDR2 SYDVKM. The length of the CDR3 is 13 residues. V was shortened by 4 bases and J by 3 bases, with 9 bases between the two germline ends. This CDR3 reads CASSSLGDYGYTF. CDR3 nucleotide sequence: TGTGCCAGCAGTTCGTTGGGGGACTATGGCTACACCTTC.

This clonotype has a handful of counts. This rearrangement joins TRBV20-1 to TRBJ1-2, with D hard to call. Between the trimmed V and J ends, which lost 6 bases and 8 bases, there was a span of 19 bases. The CDR3 loop spans 13 amino acids. Germline values: CDR1 DFQATT, CDR2 SNEGSKA (reference sequence). Here the CDR3 reads CSAPGMSREGYTF. As DNA, the CDR3 is TGCAGTGCCCCGGGAATGTCACGGGAAGGCTACACCTTC.

This clonotype came up a few times. The chain is built from TRBV4-1 and TRBJ2-1; 8 nucleotides line up with TRBD2. The V segment lost 4 bases and the J segment 6 bases; nucleotides outside the gene matches: 5. In germline, CDR1 is MGHRA, CDR2 YSYEKL. The CDR3 covers 14 residues. The CDR3 bases are TGCGCCAGCAGCCTCGGACTAGCCTCCAATGAGCAGTTCTTC. The encoded protein is CASSLGLASNEQFF.

This chain links TRBV16 with TRBJ1-1; D gene unclear. Trimming took 4 bases from V and 2 from J, leaving 8 bases between them. The CDR3 extends over 13 amino acids. Germline V lookup: CDR1 KGHSY, CDR2 FQNENV. The CDR3 sequence: CASSPDFNTEAFF. The CDR3 DNA is TGTGCCAGCAGCCCAGACTTTAACACTGAAGCTTTCTTT.

This clonotype came up a few times. J is TRBJ1-6 and V is TRBV27; D might be TRBD1 (5 bases). Trimming stripped 5 bases from V and 9 bases from J, with 14 bases between. Germline V lookup: CDR1 MNHEY, CDR2 SMNVEV (reference sequence). The CDR3 runs 14 residues. The CDR3 DNA sequence: TGTGCCAGCAGTGCCTTGGGGGTAGGTTCACCCCTCCACTTT. Translation: CASSALGVGSPLHF.

The CDR3 is CASSSLTDYGYTF. In DNA form, the CDR3 reads TGTGCCAGCAGCTCGTTGACAGACTATGGCTACACCTTC. The V gene is TRBV7-9, the J gene TRBJ1-2; possibly TRBD1 for D (5 bases). With 4 bases removed from V and 3 bases from J, the gap between germline ends came to 9 bases. The CDR3 sequence is 13 residues long. CDR1 and CDR2 from the germline V gene are SEHNR and FQNEAQ (reference sequence).

This clonotype was counted at least ten times. V usage is TRBV4-1 and J usage is TRBJ1-5; D unresolved. Germline CDR1 reads MGHRA; CDR2 reads YSYEKL. V lost 2 bases, J lost 3 bases, and 11 bases lay in between. The CDR3 spans 15 residues. DNA of the CDR3: TGCGCCAGCAGCCAATATGGCGGACTCAATCAGCCCCAGCATTTT. Protein sequence: CASSQYGGLNQPQHF.

The sample holds a few counts of this clonotype. The chain joins TRBV5-1 to TRBJ1-1; the D gene is possibly TRBD1 (5 bases). The CDR3 has 15 amino acids. The V end lost 3 bases, the J end lost 0 bases, and 12 bases lay between the germline ends. Per germline, CDR1 SGHRS and CDR2 YFSETQ. The CDR3 DNA follows: TGCGCCAGCAGCTCGACAAAGGGGTTGAACACTGAAGCTTTCTTT. Amino acid sequence: CASSSTKGLNTEAFF.

This chain connects TRBV5-8 to TRBJ2-1, with D maybe TRBD2 (5 bases). Trimming took 5 bases from V and 8 from J, leaving 14 bases between them. Looked up from germline, CDR1 is SGHTS and CDR2 is YDEGEE. This CDR3 is 13 amino acids long. Written as DNA, the CDR3 is TGTGCCAGCAGACAAGGAGGTGGTGATGAGCAGTTCTTC. As protein: CASRQGGGDEQFF.

The chain carries TRBV28 and TRBJ2-1; 9 bases agree with TRBD2. The length of the CDR3 is 16 residues. V lost 6 bases and J lost 7; bases outside the gene matches: 13. Germline loops: CDR1 MDHEN, CDR2 SYDVKM. The CDR3 DNA follows: TGTGCCAGCAGCCTCACCCCAGCGGGGGGCCAGAATGAGCAGTTCTTC. Translated, it gives CASSLTPAGGQNEQFF.

This clonotype was picked up a small number of times. V and J are TRBV6-5 and TRBJ2-1, with 7 bases lining up with TRBD1. CDR1 and CDR2 (germline): MNHEY, SVGAGI. Trimming cost V 5 bases and J 7 bases; bases outside gene matches: 2. This CDR3 is 12 amino acids long. CDR3 sequence reads: CASSARGNEQFF. Written as DNA, the CDR3 is TGTGCCAGCAGTGCCAGGGGGAATGAGCAGTTCTTC.

This clonotype showed up many times. The chain links TRBV20-1 to TRBJ2-2; D might be TRBD1 (6 bases). Germline CDR1 and CDR2: DFQATT and SNEGSKA (reference sequence). This CDR3 spans 16 amino acids. V lost 0 bases and J 0 bases, leaving 11 bases between the germline ends. The chain's CDR3 is CSARDPAGANTGELFF. Here the CDR3 DNA reads TGCAGTGCTAGAGATCCCGCAGGGGCGAACACCGGGGAGCTGTTTTTT.

The table lists this clonotype with a few counts. The chain recombines TRBV6-1 with TRBJ1-1; 10 nucleotides align to TRBD1. Germline-derived CDR1 and CDR2 are MNHNS and SASEGT. V dropped 10 bases and J dropped 3; count of bases not matched to a gene: 8. This CDR3 is built from 14 residues. This CDR3 reads CATRDRGLYTEAFF. The CDR3 DNA is TGTGCCACCCGGGACAGGGGTTTGTACACTGAAGCTTTCTTT.

This clonotype has more than one count but fewer than ten. This chain connects TRBV7-9 to TRBJ2-1; 10 positions agree with TRBD2. Germline V gene sequence: CDR1 SEHNR, CDR2 FQNEAQ (reference sequence). The trim removed 5 bases at V and 4 bases at J, leaving 5 bases unmatched. The CDR3 is 15 residues long. The CDR3: CASSRSGRGYNEQFF. The CDR3 nucleotides read TGTGCCAGCAGCCGAAGCGGGAGGGGATACAATGAGCAGTTCTTC.

This clonotype was counted at least ten times. The chain couples TRBV11-2 to TRBJ2-3; D perhaps matches TRBD2 (6 bases). Trimming took off 4 bases at V and 5 bases at J, with 7 bases between the two ends. Germline V lookup: CDR1 SGHAT, CDR2 FQNNGV. CDR3 size: 12 residues. The CDR3 loop reads CASSYGGDTQYF. The CDR3 DNA reads TGTGCCAGCAGCTACGGGGGAGATACGCAGTATTTT.

This chain connects TRBV11-2 to TRBJ1-2, with D possibly being TRBD1 (6 bases). V was pared by 3 bases and J by 6 bases, with 20 bases between. Germline lookup yields CDR1 SGHAT and CDR2 FQNNGV. This CDR3 has 16 amino acids. CDR3 protein: CASSFLNAGVGNGYTF. In DNA, the CDR3 is TGTGCCAGCAGCTTCCTTAATGCAGGGGTGGGGAATGGCTACACCTTC.

The rearrangement uses TRBV5-1 and TRBJ2-1, with 8 bases identical to TRBD1. Per germline, CDR1 SGHRS and CDR2 YFSETQ. The CDR3 has 13 residues. With 4 bases clipped from V and 8 bases from J, the junction kept 5 bases outside the gene matches. In DNA form, the CDR3 reads TGCGCCAGCAGCCCGGACAGGGTCGATGAGCAGTTCTTC. Its translation: CASSPDRVDEQFF.

The chain recombines TRBV7-9 with TRBJ2-5, with D perhaps TRBD1 (6 bases). This CDR3 spans 14 amino acids. CDR1 and CDR2 from the germline V gene are SEHNR and FQNEAQ (reference sequence). V shed 4 bases and J shed 5 bases, with 14 bases lying between them. The CDR3 is CASSSEQGTETQYF. The CDR3 DNA sequence: TGTGCCAGCAGCTCAGAACAGGGCACCGAGACCCAGTACTTC. Using reference TRBV7-9 and TRBJ2-5 for the parts outside the CDR3, the full variable domain is DTGVSQNPRHKITKRGQNVTFRCDPISEHNRLYWYRQTLGQGPEFLTYFQNEAQLEKSRLLSDRFSAERPKGSFSTLEIQRTEQGDSAMYLCASSSEQGTETQYFGPGTRLLVL.

The chain has TRBV10-3 and TRBJ2-1; D not certain. CDR3 length equals 15 residues. Germline V gives CDR1 ENHRY, CDR2 SYGVKD. V lost 6 bases, J lost 0 bases, and 12 bases lay in between. The DNA of the CDR3 is TGTGCCATCAGAGTAGACTCGAGCTCCTACAATGAGCAGTTCTTC. This translates into CAIRVDSSSYNEQFF.

In its sample, this clonotype was seen once. A much larger clone sits a single nucleotide away, making a read error possible. The CDR3 does not close with the conserved phenylalanine or tryptophan, likely indicating a read error. This chain joins TRBV4-3 and TRBJ2-7; TRBD1 might be the D (5 bases). CDR3 length: 15 amino acids. Trimming pared 0 bases from V and 1 base from J, leaving 10 bases between. Per the germline V gene, CDR1 is LGHNA and CDR2 is YSLEER. The CDR3 DNA is TGCGCCAGCAGCCAAGAAACAGGAGCTTCCTACGAGCAGTACTCC. Its protein is CASSQETGASYEQYS.

This clonotype was seen more than once but under ten times. This chain links TRBV7-9 with TRBJ2-1; 10 bases agree with TRBD2. The junction had 6 bases not matched to a gene; V was cut back by 3 bases and J by 7 bases. This CDR3 spans 15 amino acids. Germline assignment: CDR1 SEHNR and CDR2 FQNEAQ (reference sequence). This chain's CDR3 is CASSLTSGFLNEQFF. In DNA, the CDR3 is TGTGCCAGCAGCTTGACTAGCGGGTTTTTGAATGAGCAGTTCTTC. The full variable domain, in which reference TRBV7-9 and TRBJ2-1 provide the parts outside the CDR3, is DTGVSQNPRHKITKRGQNVTFRCDPISEHNRLYWYRQTLGQGPEFLTYFQNEAQLEKSRLLSDRFSAERPKGSFSTLEIQRTEQGDSAMYLCASSLTSGFLNEQFFGPGTRLTVL.

This clonotype has only a few counts. V gene TRBV30 combines with J gene TRBJ2-1; D unclear. The CDR3 extends over 12 amino acids. The ends were cut back, 0 bases at V and 9 bases at J, with 9 bases in the middle. Germline loops: CDR1 GTSNPN, CDR2 SVGIG (reference sequence). CDR3 nucleotide sequence: TGTGCCTGGAGTGTTGAAAGTCCTGAGCAGTTCTTC. Its protein is CAWSVESPEQFF.

There are a few counts of this clonotype. This chain uses TRBV11-1 with TRBJ2-1, with TRBD2 identical over 15 bases. Per germline, CDR1 SGHAT and CDR2 FQDESV (reference sequence). The CDR3 contains 19 residues. V gave up 2 bases and J gave up 0 bases; unmatched junction bases: 5. DNA for the CDR3: TGTGCCAGCAGCTTATCGGGACTAGCGGGAGGAATCTCCTACAATGAGCAGTTCTTC. Translating gives CASSLSGLAGGISYNEQFF.